Sequencing of this T cell receptor (beta chain) was carried out in a study of blood T cell repertoires in COVID-19 (dated by TCRdb to 2018 to 2021). Regarding the study in general: Samples from collaborators originated in the United States, Italy and Spain and spanned both the acute and convalescent phases of COVID-19. The material from the prospective study consisted of cDNA or gDNA derived from T cells, B-cell-depleted T cells, or PBMCs. The dataset comprised deeply sampled blood TCRbeta repertoires from subjects exposed to, actively infected with, or recovered from COVID-19. The repertoires were released in a freely available public database intended as a resource for research on the immune response to SARS-CoV-2. The samples were drawn from the first 160 participants of the ongoing ImmuneRACE study and from 950 to 1,500 subjects provided by 6 global collaborators. A de-identified subject ID, COVID-19 status, age in years and sex were almost always included in the sample metadata. Where available, HLA class I and class II types were obtained from metadata supplied by the sample provider rather than from assay-based typing.

Remarks on this clone: What antigen it recognizes has not been identified. Base qualities are not provided; no much larger clone lies one nucleotide away.

Study-wide conclusions, independent of this receptor: Clinical and demographic metadata were provided uncurated, with the amount varying by source and participant.

The V end loses 6 bases and the J end loses 1 base, and a stretch of 16 bases separates them. From the germline V gene, CDR1 is KGHSH and CDR2 is LQKENI. There are 15 amino acids in the CDR3, from cysteine to phenylalanine inclusive. CDR3 DNA only is kept here, 45 bases in frame from base 1. TCRbeta CDR3 regions were amplified from genomic DNA using the immunoSEQ Assay, a bias-controlled multiplex PCR. Concerning the study's data processing: The number of nucleated cells in each sample was estimated from the amplification of reference gene primers within the assay. To quantify the absolute abundance of each unique TCRbeta CDR3 rearrangement, sequence reads were collapsed and filtered. For each sample, productive Simpson clonality was calculated by taking the square root of Simpson's diversity index across productive rearrangements. TCRdb holds this immuneACCESS table with in-frame rearrangements only. Some clones are missing; in checked studies, unresolved V genes explain under half, and the rest has no known cause. D and trimming were read from the DNA, whereas the V and J calls and clone size are those reported in that table. Counted in this sample were more than 90,000 clones; around 80% of them appeared once. The ten largest clones represent about 6.8% of the sample.

Collaborating institutions collected whole blood in K2EDTA tubes following their own protocols. Collaborator samples were shipped for TCRbeta analysis as frozen whole blood, isolated PBMCs, or DNA extracted from either sample type. The clonotype comes from a man aged 65 to 85 with acute or convalescent COVID-19. The sequence links TRBV18 to TRBJ2-7, and perhaps TRBD1 as D gene, on 6 matching bases. Sequenced: peripheral blood. The CDR3 region reads CASSPRDTGSYEQYF. The nucleotide sequence is TGTGCCAGCTCCCCCAGGGACACGGGATCCTACGAGCAGTACTTC.